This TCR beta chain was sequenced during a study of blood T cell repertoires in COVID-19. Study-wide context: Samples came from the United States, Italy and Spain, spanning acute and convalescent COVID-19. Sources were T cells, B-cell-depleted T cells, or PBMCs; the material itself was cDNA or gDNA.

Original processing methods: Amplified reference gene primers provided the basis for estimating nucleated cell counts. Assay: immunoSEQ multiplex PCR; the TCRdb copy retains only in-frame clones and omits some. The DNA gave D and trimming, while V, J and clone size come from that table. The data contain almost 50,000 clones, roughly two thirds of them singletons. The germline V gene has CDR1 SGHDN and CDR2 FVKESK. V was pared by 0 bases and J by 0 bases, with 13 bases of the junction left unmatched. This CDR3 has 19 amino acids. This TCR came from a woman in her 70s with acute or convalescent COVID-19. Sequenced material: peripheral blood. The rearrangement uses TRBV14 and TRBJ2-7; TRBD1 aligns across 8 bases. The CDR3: CASSQEVSEGQGTSYEQYF. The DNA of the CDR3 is TGTGCCAGCAGCCAAGAGGTCAGCGAAGGACAGGGAACCTCCTACGAGCAGTACTTC.